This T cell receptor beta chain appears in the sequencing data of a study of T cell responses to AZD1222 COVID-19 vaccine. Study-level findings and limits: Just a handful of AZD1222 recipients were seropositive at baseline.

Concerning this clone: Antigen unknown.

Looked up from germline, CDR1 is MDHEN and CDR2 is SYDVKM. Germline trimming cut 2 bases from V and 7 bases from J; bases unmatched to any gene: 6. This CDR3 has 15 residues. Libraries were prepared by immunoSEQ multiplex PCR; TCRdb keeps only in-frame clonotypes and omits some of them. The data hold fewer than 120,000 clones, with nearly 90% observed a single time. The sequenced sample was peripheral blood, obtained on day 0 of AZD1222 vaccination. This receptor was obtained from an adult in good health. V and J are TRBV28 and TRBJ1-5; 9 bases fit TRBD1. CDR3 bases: TGTGCCAGCAGTTTACGGGACAGGGTATTCCAGCCCCAGCATTTT. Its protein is CASSLRDRVFQPQHF.